This entry is about one TCR beta chain. Germline V gene sequence: CDR1 MNHEY, CDR2 SMNVEV (reference sequence). This CDR3 has 13 residues. Between the trimmed V and J ends, which lost 3 bases and 2 bases, there was a span of 7 bases. The record originates from a study of T cell responses to AZD1222 COVID-19 vaccine. Libraries were prepared by immunoSEQ multiplex PCR; TCRdb keeps only in-frame clonotypes and omits some of them. The sample has about 120,000 clones, about 90% seen once. Specimen: peripheral blood, collected on day 0 of AZD1222 vaccination. This chain joins TRBV27 and TRBJ1-2; D is undetermined. This sequence was found in an adult in good health. The DNA for the CDR3 is TGTGCCAGCAGTTTTCGAGAAAACTATGGCTACACCTTC. As protein: CASSFRENYGYTF.